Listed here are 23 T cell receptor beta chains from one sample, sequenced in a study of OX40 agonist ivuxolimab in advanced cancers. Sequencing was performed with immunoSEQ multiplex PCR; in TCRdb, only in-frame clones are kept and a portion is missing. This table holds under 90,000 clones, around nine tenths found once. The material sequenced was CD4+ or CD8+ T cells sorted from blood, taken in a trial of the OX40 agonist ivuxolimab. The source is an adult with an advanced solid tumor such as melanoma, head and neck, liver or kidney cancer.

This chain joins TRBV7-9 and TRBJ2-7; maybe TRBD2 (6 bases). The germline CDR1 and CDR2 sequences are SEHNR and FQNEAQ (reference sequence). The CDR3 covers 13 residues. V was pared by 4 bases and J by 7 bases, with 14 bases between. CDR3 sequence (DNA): TGTGCCAGCAGCTCCGGGACTCGTGGGGAGCAGTACTTC. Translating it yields CASSSGTRGEQYF.

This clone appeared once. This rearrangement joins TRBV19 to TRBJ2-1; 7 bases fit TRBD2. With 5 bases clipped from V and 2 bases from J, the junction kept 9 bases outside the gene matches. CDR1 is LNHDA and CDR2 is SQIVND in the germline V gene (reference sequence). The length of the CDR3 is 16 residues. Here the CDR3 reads CASSPTGGSAYNEQFF. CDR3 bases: TGTGCCAGTAGTCCAACGGGAGGCAGTGCCTACAATGAGCAGTTCTTC. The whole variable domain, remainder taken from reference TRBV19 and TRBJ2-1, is DGGITQSPKYLFRKEGQNVTLSCEQNLNHDAMYWYRQDPGQGLRLIYYSQIVNDFQKGDIAEGYSVSREKKESFPLTVTSAQKNPTAFYLCASSPTGGSAYNEQFFGPGTRLTVL.

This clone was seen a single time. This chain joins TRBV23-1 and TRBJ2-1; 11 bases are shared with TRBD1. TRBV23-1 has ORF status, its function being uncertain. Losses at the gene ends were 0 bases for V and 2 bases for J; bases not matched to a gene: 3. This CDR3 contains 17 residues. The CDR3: CASSQSRDRGTYNEQFF. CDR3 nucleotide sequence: TGCGCCAGCAGTCAATCGAGGGACAGGGGGACCTACAATGAGCAGTTCTTC.

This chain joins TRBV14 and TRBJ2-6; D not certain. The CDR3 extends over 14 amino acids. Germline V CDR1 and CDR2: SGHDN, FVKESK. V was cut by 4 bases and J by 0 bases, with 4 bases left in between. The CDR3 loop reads CASSPRSGANVLTF. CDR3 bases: TGTGCCAGCAGCCCTCGCTCTGGGGCCAACGTCCTGACTTTC.

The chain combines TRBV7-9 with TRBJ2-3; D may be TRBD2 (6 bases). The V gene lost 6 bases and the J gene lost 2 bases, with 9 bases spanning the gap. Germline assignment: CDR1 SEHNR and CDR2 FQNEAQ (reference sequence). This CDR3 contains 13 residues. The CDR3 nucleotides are TGTGCCAGCAGGCGGGACTCCACAGATACGCAGTATTTT. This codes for CASRRDSTDTQYF.

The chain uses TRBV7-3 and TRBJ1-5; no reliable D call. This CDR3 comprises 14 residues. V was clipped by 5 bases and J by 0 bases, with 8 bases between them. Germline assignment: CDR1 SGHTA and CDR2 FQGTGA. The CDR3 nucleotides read TGTGCCAGCAGCCCGGACGGTAGCAATCAGCCCCAGCATTTT. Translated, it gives CASSPDGSNQPQHF.

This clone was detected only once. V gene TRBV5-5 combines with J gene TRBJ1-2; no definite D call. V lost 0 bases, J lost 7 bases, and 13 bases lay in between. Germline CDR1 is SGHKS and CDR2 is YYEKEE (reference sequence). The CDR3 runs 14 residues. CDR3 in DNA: TGTGCCAGCAGCTTGGCGTGGGAATTTCGTGGCTACACCTTC. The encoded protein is CASSLAWEFRGYTF. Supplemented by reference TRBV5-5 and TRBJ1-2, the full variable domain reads DAGVTQSPTHLIKTRGQQVTLRCSPISGHKSVSWYQQVLGQGPQFIFQYYEKEERGRGNFPDRFSARQFPNYSSELNVNALLLGDSALYLCASSLAWEFRGYTFGSGTRLTVV.

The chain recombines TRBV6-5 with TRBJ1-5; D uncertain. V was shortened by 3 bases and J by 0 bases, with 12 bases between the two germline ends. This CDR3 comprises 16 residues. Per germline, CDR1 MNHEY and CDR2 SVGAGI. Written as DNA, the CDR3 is TGTGCCAGCAGTTATAGCCCACACCCTAGCAATCAGCCCCAGCATTTT. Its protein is CASSYSPHPSNQPQHF.

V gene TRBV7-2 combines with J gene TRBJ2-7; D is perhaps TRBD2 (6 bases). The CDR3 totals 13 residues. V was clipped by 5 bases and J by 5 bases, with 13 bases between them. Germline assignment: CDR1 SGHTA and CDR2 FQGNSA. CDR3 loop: CASSPGGVDEQYF. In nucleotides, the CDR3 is TGTGCCAGCAGCCCGGGCGGGGTGGACGAGCAGTACTTC.

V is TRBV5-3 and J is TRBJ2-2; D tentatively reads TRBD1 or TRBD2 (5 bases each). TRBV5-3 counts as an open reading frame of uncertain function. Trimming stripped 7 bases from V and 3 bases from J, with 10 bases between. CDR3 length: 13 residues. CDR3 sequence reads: CARGGVDTGELFF. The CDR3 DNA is TGTGCCAGAGGGGGAGTGGACACCGGGGAGCTGTTTTTT.

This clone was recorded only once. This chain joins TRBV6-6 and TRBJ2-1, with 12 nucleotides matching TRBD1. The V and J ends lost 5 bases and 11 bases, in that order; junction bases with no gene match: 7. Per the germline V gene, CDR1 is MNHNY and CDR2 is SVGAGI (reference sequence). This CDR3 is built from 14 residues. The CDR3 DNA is TGTGCCAGCAGTATTCCGGGACAGGGGGCCCAGCAGTTCTTC. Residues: CASSIPGQGAQQFF.

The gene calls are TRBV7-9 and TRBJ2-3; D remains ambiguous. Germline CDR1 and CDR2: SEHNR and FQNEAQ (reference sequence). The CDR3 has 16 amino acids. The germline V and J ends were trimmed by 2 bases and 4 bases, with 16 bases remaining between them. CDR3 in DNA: TGTGCCAGCAGCTTAATGGGCTCCGGAGTTGCAGATACGCAGTATTTT. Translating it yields CASSLMGSGVADTQYF.

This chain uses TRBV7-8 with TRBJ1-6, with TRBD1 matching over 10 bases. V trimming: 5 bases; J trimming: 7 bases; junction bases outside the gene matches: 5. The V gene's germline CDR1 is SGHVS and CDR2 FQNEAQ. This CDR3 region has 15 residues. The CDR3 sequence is CASSPGTGDNSPLHF. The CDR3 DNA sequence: TGTGCCAGCAGCCCAGGGACAGGGGACAATTCACCCCTCCACTTT.

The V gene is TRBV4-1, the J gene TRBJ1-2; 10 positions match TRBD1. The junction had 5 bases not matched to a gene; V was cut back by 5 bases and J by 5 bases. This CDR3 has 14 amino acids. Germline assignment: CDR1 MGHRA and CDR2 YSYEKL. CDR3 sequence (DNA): TGCGCCAGCAGCATTCGGGACAGGGGTTATGGCTACACCTTC. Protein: CASSIRDRGYGYTF.

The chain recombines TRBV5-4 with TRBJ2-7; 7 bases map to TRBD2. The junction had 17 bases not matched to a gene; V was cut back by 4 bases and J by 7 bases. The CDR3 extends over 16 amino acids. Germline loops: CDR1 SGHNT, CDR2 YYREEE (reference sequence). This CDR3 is CASSPTPGRETREQYF. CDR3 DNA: TGTGCCAGCAGCCCAACCCCTGGGCGGGAGACGAGGGAGCAGTACTTC.

CDR3 sequence: CASSPLGYNEQFF. The CDR3 DNA is TGTGCCAGCAGCCCCCTGGGGTACAATGAGCAGTTCTTC. This chain links TRBV7-3 with TRBJ2-1; no clear D. CDR3 length: 13 residues. Germline CDR1 is SGHTA and CDR2 is FQGTGA. V shed 5 bases and J shed 4 bases, with 9 bases lying between them.

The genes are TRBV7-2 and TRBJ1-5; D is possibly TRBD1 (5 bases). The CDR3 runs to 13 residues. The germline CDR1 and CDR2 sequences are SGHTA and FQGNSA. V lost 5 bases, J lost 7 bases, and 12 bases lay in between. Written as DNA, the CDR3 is TGTGCCAGCAGCCAGTCAAGGGGCCAGCCCCAGCATTTT. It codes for CASSQSRGQPQHF. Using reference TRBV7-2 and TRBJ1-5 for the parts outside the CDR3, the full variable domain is GAGVSQSPSNKVTEKGKDVELRCDPISGHTALYWYRQSLGQGLEFLIYFQGNSAPDKSGLPSDRFSAERTGGSVSTLTIQRTQQEDSAVYLCASSQSRGQPQHFGDGTRLSIL.

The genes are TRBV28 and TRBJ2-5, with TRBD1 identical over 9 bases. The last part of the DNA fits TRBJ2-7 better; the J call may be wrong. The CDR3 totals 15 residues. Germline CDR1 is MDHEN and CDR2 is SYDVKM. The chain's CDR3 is CASSPRGQGRYEQYF. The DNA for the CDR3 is TGTGCCAGCAGCCCAAGGGGACAGGGACGGTACGAGCAGTACTTC.

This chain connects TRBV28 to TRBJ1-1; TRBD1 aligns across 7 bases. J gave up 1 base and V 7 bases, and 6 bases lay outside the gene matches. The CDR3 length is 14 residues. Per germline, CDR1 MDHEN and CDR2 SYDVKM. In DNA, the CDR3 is TGTGCCAGCACCCTGGGACAGACGAACACTGAAGCTTTCTTT. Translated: CASTLGQTNTEAFF.

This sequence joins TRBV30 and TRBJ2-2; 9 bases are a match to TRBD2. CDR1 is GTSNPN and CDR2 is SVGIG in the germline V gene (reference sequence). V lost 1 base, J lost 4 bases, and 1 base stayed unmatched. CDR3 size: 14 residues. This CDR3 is CAWSGTSATGELFF. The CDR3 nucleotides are TGTGCCTGGAGTGGGACTAGCGCCACCGGGGAGCTGTTTTTT.

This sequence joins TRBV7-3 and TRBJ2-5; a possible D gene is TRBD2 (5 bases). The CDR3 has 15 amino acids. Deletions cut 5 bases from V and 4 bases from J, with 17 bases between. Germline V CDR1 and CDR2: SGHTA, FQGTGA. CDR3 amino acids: CASSPRAGMAETQYF. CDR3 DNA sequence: TGTGCCAGCAGCCCAAGGGCCGGGATGGCAGAGACCCAGTACTTC.

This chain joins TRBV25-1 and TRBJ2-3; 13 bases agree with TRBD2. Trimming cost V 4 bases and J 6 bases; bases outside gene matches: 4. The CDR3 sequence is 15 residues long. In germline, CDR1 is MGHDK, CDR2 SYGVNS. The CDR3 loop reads CASSVGTSGMDTQYF. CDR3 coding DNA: TGTGCCAGCAGTGTAGGGACTAGCGGGATGGATACGCAGTATTTT.

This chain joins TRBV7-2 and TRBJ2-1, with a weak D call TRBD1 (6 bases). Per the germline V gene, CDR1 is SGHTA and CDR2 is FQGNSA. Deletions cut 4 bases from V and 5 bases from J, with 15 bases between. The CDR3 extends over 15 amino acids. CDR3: CASSSTGTHHNEQFF. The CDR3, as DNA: TGTGCCAGCAGCTCCACCGGGACACACCACAATGAGCAGTTCTTC. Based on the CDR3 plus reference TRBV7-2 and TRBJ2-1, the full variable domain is GAGVSQSPSNKVTEKGKDVELRCDPISGHTALYWYRQSLGQGLEFLIYFQGNSAPDKSGLPSDRFSAERTGGSVSTLTIQRTQQEDSAVYLCASSSTGTHHNEQFFGPGTRLTVL.